Below, 13 T cell receptor beta chains from the same sample are listed, as sequenced in a study of blood T cell repertoires in COVID-19. Sequenced by immunoSEQ multiplex PCR; TCRdb stores in-frame clones only, minus some. The sample has about 220,000 clones; approximately 78% are singletons. Input material: peripheral blood. The receptors were gathered from a woman in her 70s with COVID-19, enrolled during active disease.

V is TRBV5-1 and J is TRBJ1-1, with D maybe TRBD1 (5 bases). The V and J ends lost 7 bases and 5 bases respectively, with 15 bases between them. This CDR3 comprises 13 residues. Germline CDR1 and CDR2: SGHRS and YFSETQ. The CDR3 protein is CASASVGGTEAFF. The CDR3 bases are TGCGCCAGCGCTTCTGTCGGGGGGACTGAAGCTTTCTTT.

V is TRBV5-5 and J is TRBJ1-6; D uncertain. The CDR3 extends over 13 amino acids. Per the germline V gene, CDR1 is SGHKS and CDR2 is YYEKEE (reference sequence). Trimming shortened V by 0 bases and J by 7 bases, and 5 bases separated the two germline ends. The chain's CDR3 is CASSLVSNSPLHF. CDR3 nucleotides: TGTGCCAGCAGCTTGGTCTCGAATTCACCCCTCCACTTT.

The chain employs TRBV6-7 and TRBJ1-6; no reliable D call. TRBV6-7 is reported as an ORF; its role is uncertain. V lost 11 bases to trimming and J lost 8 bases, with 19 bases between them. The CDR3 has 14 amino acids. The CDR3 protein is CAGDRGSTDSPLHF. In DNA, the CDR3 is TGTGCCGGAGATCGCGGGAGTACTGATTCACCCCTCCACTTT.

The gene calls are TRBV7-2 and TRBJ1-2; D gene ambiguous. Trimming cost V 6 bases and J 2 bases, with 16 bases left between them. This CDR3 is 15 amino acids long. Germline CDR1 is SGHTA and CDR2 is FQGNSA. Here the CDR3 DNA reads TGTGCCAGCAGTCGGCGGGCGGGCGAGAACTATGGCTACACCTTC. Residues: CASSRRAGENYGYTF.

The chain carries TRBV3-1 (or the pseudogene TRBV3-2) and TRBJ2-5; TRBD2 aligns across 8 bases. This CDR3 contains 17 residues. The J segment lost 5 bases and the V segment lost 1 base, leaving 12 bases of the junction unmatched. The germline V gene has CDR1 LGHDT and CDR2 YNNKEL (reference sequence). CDR3 DNA: TGTGCCAGCAGCCAAGTCAAGCGGGAGTCACCGTGGGAGACCCAGTACTTC. This sequence encodes CASSQVKRESPWETQYF.

This rearrangement joins TRBV28 to TRBJ1-2, with 7 positions matching TRBD1. Trimming removed 6 bases from V and 6 bases from J; junction bases left unmatched: 10. The CDR3 has 14 amino acids. Germline V gives CDR1 MDHEN, CDR2 SYDVKM. The CDR3 nucleotides read TGTGCCAGCAGGGCTGGAGGGGACAGTGATGGCTACACCTTC. Translation: CASRAGGDSDGYTF.

In nucleotides, the CDR3 is TGCAGCGTCCGGACAGGATACGAGCAGTACTTC. This encodes CSVRTGYEQYF. The chain couples TRBV29-1 to TRBJ2-7, with 7 bases fitting TRBD1. In germline, CDR1 is SQVTM, CDR2 ANQGSEA. The CDR3 has 11 residues. Trimming took 6 bases from V and 4 from J; bases not matched to a gene: 3.

This clone is a singleton in its sample. This rearrangement joins TRBV9 to TRBJ2-2; 7 positions match TRBD2. The CDR3 loop spans 16 amino acids. Trimming took 4 bases from V and 2 from J; bases not matched to a gene: 8. Germline assignment: CDR1 SGDLS and CDR2 YYNGEE. Here the CDR3 DNA reads TGTGCCAGCAGCCCTGGACTAGGTGGTAACACCGGGGAGCTGTTTTTT. Translating it yields CASSPGLGGNTGELFF.

The chain has TRBV9 and TRBJ2-1; possibly TRBD2 for D (6 bases). Per germline, CDR1 SGDLS and CDR2 YYNGEE. V gave up 0 bases and J gave up 4 bases, with 20 bases separating them. CDR3 length: 18 amino acids. The CDR3 region has the DNA TGTGCCAGCAGCGTAGCGAGCGGGTTCCAACCGGGGTACAATGAGCAGTTCTTC. Translating it yields CASSVASGFQPGYNEQFF.

V and J are TRBV18 and TRBJ1-3; 7 positions agree with TRBD1. The V and J ends lost 3 bases and 0 bases, in that order; junction bases with no gene match: 5. The CDR3 extends over 16 amino acids. Germline V gene sequence: CDR1 KGHSH, CDR2 LQKENI. DNA for the CDR3: TGTGCCAGCTCACCCAGGGGGGACCGCTCTGGAAACACCATATATTTT. Its translation: CASSPRGDRSGNTIYF.

V and J are TRBV28 and TRBJ1-2; possibly TRBD1 for D (6 bases). Looked up from germline, CDR1 is MDHEN and CDR2 is SYDVKM. CDR3 length equals 15 residues. The V end lost 5 bases, the J end lost 4 bases, and 17 bases lay between the germline ends. CDR3 region: CASSLWDPRGYGYTF. The CDR3 DNA is TGTGCCAGCAGTCTGTGGGACCCCAGGGGCTATGGCTACACCTTC.

This chain connects TRBV5-1 to TRBJ2-1; 15 bases are a match to TRBD2. Trimming removed 4 bases from V and 5 bases from J; junction bases left unmatched: 4. The germline CDR1 and CDR2 sequences are SGHRS and YFSETQ. The CDR3 totals 16 residues. The CDR3 nucleotides are TGCGCCAGCAGCGTCGGGACTAGCGGGAGGAACAATGAGCAGTTCTTC. Its translation is CASSVGTSGRNNEQFF.

This chain's CDR3 is CAISGLADYEQYF. DNA for the CDR3: TGTGCCATCAGTGGTTTGGCGGATTACGAGCAGTACTTC. This chain links TRBV10-3 with TRBJ2-7, with D unclear. The germline gives CDR1 ENHRY, CDR2 SYGVKD. The CDR3 sequence is 13 residues long. Trimming removed 4 bases at V and 4 bases at J, with 11 bases between.